This T cell receptor beta chain was profiled in a study of cytomegalovirus exposure and HLA in healthy donors. The PCR ran on 60 Vbeta and 13 Jbeta primers. Repertoires were generated with immunoSEQ multiplex PCR, while TCRdb's copy carries only in-frame clones and drops some. This repertoire includes roughly 50,000 clones. CDR1 is LNHDA and CDR2 is SQIVND in the germline V gene (reference sequence). V dropped 5 bases and J dropped 5; count of bases not matched to a gene: 6. The CDR3 length is 15 residues. This TCR was sampled from a man in his forties or fifties in good health and CMV-seropositive. This chain joins TRBV19 and TRBJ2-3, with TRBD1 matching over 11 bases. The sequenced material came from PBMCs. The CDR3 region has the DNA TGTGCCAGTAGTTGGCCGGGACAGGGGGTAGATACGCAGTATTTT. This encodes CASSWPGQGVDTQYF.